This paragraph covers one T cell receptor (beta chain) sequence. This CDR3 is built from 18 residues. In germline, CDR1 is SGHVS, CDR2 FNYEAQ. V lost 1 base, J lost 6 bases, and 22 bases lay in between. This sample stems from a study of identifying expanded T cells in peripheral blood. Sequencing was performed with immunoSEQ multiplex PCR; in TCRdb, only in-frame clones are kept and a portion is missing. The sample shows 91,000 or so clones, around nine tenths of them seen only once. The rearrangement links TRBV7-6 to TRBJ2-1, with a weak D call TRBD1 (6 bases). This TCR derives from a person aged 18 to 70 in good health. The sample taken for sequencing was blood. The CDR3 DNA sequence: TGTGCCAGCAGCTTAGGTCTGGCCCTACAGGGAACCCCCAATGAGCAGTTCTTC. Its translation is CASSLGLALQGTPNEQFF.